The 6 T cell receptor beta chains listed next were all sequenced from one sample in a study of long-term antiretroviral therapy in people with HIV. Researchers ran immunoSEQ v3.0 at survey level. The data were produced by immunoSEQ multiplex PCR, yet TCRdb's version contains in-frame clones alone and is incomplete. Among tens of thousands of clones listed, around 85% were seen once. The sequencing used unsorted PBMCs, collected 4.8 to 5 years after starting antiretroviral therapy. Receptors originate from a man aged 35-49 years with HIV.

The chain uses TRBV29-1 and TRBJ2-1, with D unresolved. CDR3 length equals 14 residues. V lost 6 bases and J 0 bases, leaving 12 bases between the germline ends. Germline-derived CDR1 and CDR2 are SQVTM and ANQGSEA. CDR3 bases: TGCAGCGTGTACTCAGAGTCCTCCTACAATGAGCAGTTCTTC. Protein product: CSVYSESSYNEQFF.

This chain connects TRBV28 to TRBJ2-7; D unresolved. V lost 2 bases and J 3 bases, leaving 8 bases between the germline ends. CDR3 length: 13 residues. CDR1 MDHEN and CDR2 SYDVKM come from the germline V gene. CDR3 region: CASSLRADYEQYF. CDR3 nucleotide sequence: TGTGCCAGCAGTTTACGGGCAGACTACGAGCAGTACTTC.

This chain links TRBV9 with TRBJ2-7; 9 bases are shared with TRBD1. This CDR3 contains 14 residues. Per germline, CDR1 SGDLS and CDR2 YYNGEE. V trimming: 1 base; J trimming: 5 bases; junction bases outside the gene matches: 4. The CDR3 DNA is TGTGCCAGCAGCGTAAGATGGACAGGGGACGAGCAGTACTTC. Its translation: CASSVRWTGDEQYF.

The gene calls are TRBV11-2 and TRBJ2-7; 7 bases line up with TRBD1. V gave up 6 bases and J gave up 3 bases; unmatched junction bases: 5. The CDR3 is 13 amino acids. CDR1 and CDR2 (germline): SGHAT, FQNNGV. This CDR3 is CASSSGTVYEQYF. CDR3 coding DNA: TGTGCCAGCAGTTCAGGGACAGTCTACGAGCAGTACTTC.

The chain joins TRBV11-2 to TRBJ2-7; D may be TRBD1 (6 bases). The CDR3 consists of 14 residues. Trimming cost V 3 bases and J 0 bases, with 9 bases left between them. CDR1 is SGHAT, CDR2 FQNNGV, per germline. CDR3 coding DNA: TGTGCCAGCAGCTTGGACAGACACTCCTACGAGCAGTACTTC. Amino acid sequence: CASSLDRHSYEQYF.

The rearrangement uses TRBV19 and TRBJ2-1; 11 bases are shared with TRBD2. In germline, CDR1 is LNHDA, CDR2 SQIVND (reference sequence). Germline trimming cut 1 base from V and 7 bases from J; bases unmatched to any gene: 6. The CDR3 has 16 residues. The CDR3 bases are TGTGCCAGTAGTATAGTGAGTCCTAGCGGGAGGAATGAGCAGTTCTTC. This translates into CASSIVSPSGRNEQFF.